This T cell receptor (beta chain) was retrieved from a study of blood T cell repertoires in COVID-19. About the study: Samples taken during acute and convalescent COVID-19 were collected in the United States, Italy and Spain.

Participants classified as exposed had met a COVID-19 case within 2 weeks before study entry. The assay was immunoSEQ multiplex PCR, and TCRdb's table has in-frame clones only and misses some. The sample lists about 430,000 clones, roughly 84% occurring once. The CDR3 extends over 15 amino acids. V dropped 7 bases and J dropped 6; count of bases not matched to a gene: 6. Germline V gives CDR1 SGHAT, CDR2 FQNNGV. This receptor was obtained from a woman aged 18-35 years who had been exposed to COVID-19. This rearrangement joins TRBV11-2 to TRBJ2-3; 14 bases agree with TRBD2. Sequencing was done on a sample of PBMCs or T cells enriched from blood (not recorded which). The CDR3 loop is CASNPGTSGSDTQYF. The DNA for the CDR3 is TGTGCCAGCAACCCTGGGACTAGCGGGAGTGATACGCAGTATTTT. Together with reference TRBV11-2 and TRBJ2-3, the CDR3 gives the full variable domain: EAGVAQSPRYKIIEKRQSVAFWCNPISGHATLYWYQQILGQGPKLLIQFQNNGVVDDSQLPKDRFSAERLKGVDSTLKIQPAKLEDSAVYLCASNPGTSGSDTQYFGPGTRLTVL.